This TCR beta chain derives from a study of CD4 T cells in relation to SARS-CoV-2 and coronaviruses. Germline CDR1 reads LGHDT; CDR2 reads YNNKEL (reference sequence). This CDR3 comprises 15 residues. V lost 2 bases, J lost 5 bases, and 14 bases lay in between. CD4+ T cells from unexposed donors were obtained before the COVID-19 pandemic (2011-2018). After about 10 days of culture, CD4+ T cells were isolated. TCRdb's copy holds only in-frame clones and misses some; the assay was immunoSEQ multiplex PCR. The sample consists of about 26,000 clones, about 70% of them appearing once. This clone was counted only a few times. The antigen is unknown.

The chain uses TRBV3-1 (or the pseudogene TRBV3-2) and TRBJ2-3; possible D gene TRBD2, 6 bases. The source material was CD4+ T cells from PBMCs, cultured in vitro. The clonotype originates from a human donor in good health. CDR3 region: CASSQTGDVGDTQYF. CDR3 bases: TGTGCCAGCAGCCAAACGGGGGACGTGGGAGATACGCAGTATTTT.